The rows below give T cell receptor beta chains drawn from one sample of a study of T cell clones after liver transplantation. The repertoire was sequenced with immunoSEQ multiplex PCR; TCRdb's copy has only in-frame clones and lacks some. Of over 45,000 clones listed, over 65% are singletons. Material: CD4+ T cells from blood, obtained approximately 52 months after liver transplant. Receptors originate from a human patient who received a liver transplant. Some T cells here may be from the graft donor. Each CDR3 is given with its conserved first and last residue. The D gene is left open where the match is weak. Rows give clone size only sometimes, using once, few, many, or a class for an expanded clone.

D gene: .; clone size: once; V gene: TRBV9; J gene: TRBJ2-3; CDR3 DNA: TGTGCCAGCAGCAGGCAAAAAGATACGCAGTATTTT; CDR3 protein: CASSRQKDTQYF
D gene: .; clone size: .; V gene: TRBV7-8; J gene: TRBJ1-1; CDR3 DNA: TGTGCCAGCAGCCTAGCTAGGGAGGGCACTGAAGCTTTCTTT; CDR3 protein: CASSLAREGTEAFF
D gene: TRBD2; clone size: .; V gene: TRBV7-2; J gene: TRBJ2-1; CDR3 DNA: TGTGCCAGCAGCTTAGGTCCCCTGGGCGGGGGTTACAATGAGCAGTTCTTC; CDR3 protein: CASSLGPLGGGYNEQFF
D gene: TRBD1; clone size: .; V gene: TRBV14; J gene: TRBJ1-1; CDR3 DNA: TGTGCCAGCAGCTTCTCCGGGACAGGGGGAACTGAAGCTTTCTTT; CDR3 protein: CASSFSGTGGTEAFF
D gene: TRBD2; clone size: .; V gene: TRBV4-2; J gene: TRBJ2-3; CDR3 DNA: TGTGCCAGCAGCCAAGAGTGGGGAGGGGCAGATACGCAGTATTTT; CDR3 protein: CASSQEWGGADTQYF
D gene: TRBD2; clone size: .; V gene: TRBV11-3; J gene: TRBJ2-7; CDR3 DNA: TGTGCCAGCAGCTTGACAGCGGGGCCCGAGCAGTACTTC; CDR3 protein: CASSLTAGPEQYF
D gene: TRBD2; clone size: .; V gene: TRBV19; J gene: TRBJ2-1; CDR3 DNA: TGTGCCAGTACCCAGATGGGGGGGGGAACGTCCTACAATGAGCAGTTCTTC; CDR3 protein: CASTQMGGGTSYNEQFF
D gene: TRBD2; clone size: .; V gene: TRBV7-9; J gene: TRBJ2-7; CDR3 DNA: TGTGCCAGCAGTCTTGACCTTGGGGGGGTCTACGAGCAGTACTTC; CDR3 protein: CASSLDLGGVYEQYF
D gene: .; clone size: few; V gene: TRBV7-2; J gene: TRBJ2-1; CDR3 DNA: TGTGCCAGCAGCTTAGGATCGCTAGCTAACAATGAGCAGTTCTTC; CDR3 protein: CASSLGSLANNEQFF
D gene: .; clone size: few; V gene: TRBV6-5; J gene: TRBJ1-1; CDR3 DNA: TGTGCCAGCAGTTGGGGGGTGACGAGCACTGAAGCTTTCTTT; CDR3 protein: CASSWGVTSTEAFF
D gene: .; clone size: .; V gene: TRBV10-1; J gene: TRBJ2-2; CDR3 DNA: TGCGCCAGCAGAACAGGGCTAAACACCGGGGAGCTGTTTTTT; CDR3 protein: CASRTGLNTGELFF
D gene: .; clone size: .; V gene: TRBV5-1; J gene: TRBJ2-1; CDR3 DNA: TGCGCCAGCAGCTTGGCCTCCTCGGAGGGGGGCCCCAGCAATGAGCAGTTCTTC; CDR3 protein: CASSLASSEGGPSNEQFF
D gene: TRBD1; clone size: .; V gene: TRBV28; J gene: TRBJ2-3; CDR3 DNA: TGTGCCAGCAGTTCGGGGACAGGGTACATGCATACGCAGTATTTT; CDR3 protein: CASSSGTGYMHTQYF
D gene: TRBD1; clone size: few; V gene: TRBV11-2; J gene: TRBJ2-7; CDR3 DNA: TGTGCCAGCACCACCCAGTGGCAGGGGGCCTACGAGCAGTACTTC; CDR3 protein: CASTTQWQGAYEQYF
D gene: TRBD1; clone size: few; V gene: TRBV19; J gene: TRBJ1-5; CDR3 DNA: TGTGCCAGTAGTACCCATGACAGGGGAGGCAATCAGCCCCAGCATTTT; CDR3 protein: CASSTHDRGGNQPQHF
D gene: .; clone size: .; V gene: TRBV6-1; J gene: TRBJ2-7; CDR3 DNA: TGTGCCAGCAGTGAAGCGCGGGGTTACGAGCAGTACTTC; CDR3 protein: CASSEARGYEQYF
D gene: .; clone size: .; V gene: TRBV2; J gene: TRBJ1-5; CDR3 DNA: TGTGCCAGCAGTGACCAGAGCAATCAGCCCCAGCATTTT; CDR3 protein: CASSDQSNQPQHF
D gene: .; clone size: once; V gene: TRBV7-2; J gene: TRBJ1-6; CDR3 DNA: TGTGCCAGCAGCTTAGCGCAGGGTTTAAATTCACCCCTCCACTTT; CDR3 protein: CASSLAQGLNSPLHF
D gene: .; clone size: .; V gene: TRBV5-1; J gene: TRBJ1-1; CDR3 DNA: TGCGCCAGCAGCCGGACTGGGGGCACTGAAGCTTTCTTT; CDR3 protein: CASSRTGGTEAFF
D gene: TRBD2; clone size: .; V gene: TRBV5-4; J gene: TRBJ2-1; CDR3 DNA: TGTGCCAGCAGCCTAGGGACTAGCGGGGGCCACAATGAGCAGTTCTTC; CDR3 protein: CASSLGTSGGHNEQFF
D gene: .; clone size: few; V gene: TRBV7-2; J gene: TRBJ2-2; CDR3 DNA: TGTGCCAGCAGCTTATGGGTGGCTAGCAACACCGGGGAGCTGTTTTTT; CDR3 protein: CASSLWVASNTGELFF
D gene: .; clone size: few; V gene: TRBV4-2; J gene: TRBJ1-4; CDR3 DNA: TGTGCCAGCAGCCAAGTCTCACGGGGTCAGGATGAAAAACTGTTTTTT; CDR3 protein: CASSQVSRGQDEKLFF
D gene: .; clone size: .; V gene: TRBV7-2; J gene: TRBJ2-7; CDR3 DNA: TGTGCCAGCAGCTCTGTCTTCGAGCAGTACTTC; CDR3 protein: CASSSVFEQYF
D gene: .; clone size: once; V gene: TRBV6-5; J gene: TRBJ1-1; CDR3 DNA: TGTGCCAGCAGTTCAGGGAGGGGTGAAGCTTTCTTT; CDR3 protein: CASSSGRGEAFF
D gene: .; clone size: .; V gene: TRBV2; J gene: TRBJ1-3; CDR3 DNA: TGTGCCAGCAGTCCAGGAACCACCATATATTTT; CDR3 protein: CASSPGTTIYF
D gene: .; clone size: .; V gene: TRBV4-2; J gene: TRBJ2-6; CDR3 DNA: TGTGCCAGCAGCCAAGTGGCAGGTTCAGGGGCCAACGTCCTGACTTTC; CDR3 protein: CASSQVAGSGANVLTF
D gene: TRBD1; clone size: .; V gene: TRBV5-4; J gene: TRBJ1-2; CDR3 DNA: TGTGCCAGCAGCTTGATGACAGGGGACGCAGGAGGCTACACCTTC; CDR3 protein: CASSLMTGDAGGYTF
D gene: TRBD1; clone size: .; V gene: TRBV9; J gene: TRBJ1-1; CDR3 DNA: TGTGCCAGCAGCGAAAGGGCGACAGGGACACTTGAAGCTTTCTTT; CDR3 protein: CASSERATGTLEAFF
D gene: .; clone size: .; V gene: TRBV5-1; J gene: TRBJ2-1; CDR3 DNA: TGCGCCAGCACCGATACAGGGCACAATGAGCAGTTCTTC; CDR3 protein: CASTDTGHNEQFF
D gene: .; clone size: .; V gene: TRBV28; J gene: TRBJ1-5; CDR3 DNA: TGTGCCAGCAGTCCCCTCGGCAATCAGCCCCAGCATTTT; CDR3 protein: CASSPLGNQPQHF
D gene: TRBD2; clone size: once; V gene: TRBV7-3; J gene: TRBJ2-7; CDR3 DNA: TGTGCCAGCAGCCAGGGACTAGCGCACTCCTACGAGCAGTACTTC; CDR3 protein: CASSQGLAHSYEQYF
D gene: TRBD1; clone size: .; V gene: TRBV7-2; J gene: TRBJ1-1; CDR3 DNA: TGTGCCAGCAGCTCGGGACAGAGTAACACTGAAGCTTTCTTT; CDR3 protein: CASSSGQSNTEAFF
D gene: .; clone size: .; V gene: TRBV18; J gene: TRBJ2-3; CDR3 DNA: TGTGCCAGCTCACCGGGGGGCGGAACAGATACGCAGTATTTT; CDR3 protein: CASSPGGGTDTQYF
D gene: TRBD2; clone size: once; V gene: TRBV10-1; J gene: TRBJ2-3; CDR3 DNA: TGCGCCAGCAGTGAGTCGACGGGACTAGGGTCCTTAGCGGATACGCAGTATTTT; CDR3 protein: CASSESTGLGSLADTQYF
D gene: .; clone size: .; V gene: TRBV28; J gene: TRBJ1-3; CDR3 DNA: TGTGCGAGCAGACTCTCTGGAAACACCATATATTTT; CDR3 protein: CASRLSGNTIYF
D gene: .; clone size: .; V gene: TRBV10-2; J gene: TRBJ1-6; CDR3 DNA: TGCGCCAGCAGGCAGGGGCTGGATAATTCACCCCTCCACTTT; CDR3 protein: CASRQGLDNSPLHF
D gene: .; clone size: .; V gene: TRBV7-3; J gene: TRBJ2-3; CDR3 DNA: TGTGCCAGCAGCTTAACTTCCAGCAGGGGCACAGATACGCAGTATTTT; CDR3 protein: CASSLTSSRGTDTQYF
D gene: TRBD2; clone size: .; V gene: TRBV5-1; J gene: TRBJ2-7; CDR3 DNA: TGCGCCAGCAGCTTGGAGTCTAGCGGGGCCTACGAGCAGTACTTC; CDR3 protein: CASSLESSGAYEQYF
D gene: .; clone size: few; V gene: TRBV6-1; J gene: TRBJ1-2; CDR3 DNA: TGTGCCAGCAGTGAGCGGGGGTATGATGGCTACACCTTC; CDR3 protein: CASSERGYDGYTF
D gene: .; clone size: .; V gene: TRBV7-2; J gene: TRBJ1-1; CDR3 DNA: TGTGCCAGCAGCTTACAACGGATGAACACTGAAGCTTTCTTT; CDR3 protein: CASSLQRMNTEAFF
D gene: .; clone size: once; V gene: TRBV10-2; J gene: TRBJ2-3; CDR3 DNA: TGCGCCAGCAGTGTGTCCGGAGTGGGGGCAATAGATACGCAGTATTTT; CDR3 protein: CASSVSGVGAIDTQYF
D gene: .; clone size: once; V gene: TRBV28; J gene: TRBJ2-7; CDR3 DNA: TGTGCCAGCAGTTCCGACAGTTACGAGCAGTACTTC; CDR3 protein: CASSSDSYEQYF
D gene: TRBD1; clone size: few; V gene: TRBV7-8; J gene: TRBJ1-5; CDR3 DNA: TGTGCCAGCAGCCTCGACAGGGGACCCCAGCATTTT; CDR3 protein: CASSLDRGPQHF
D gene: .; clone size: .; V gene: TRBV28; J gene: TRBJ1-5; CDR3 DNA: TGTGCCAGCAGTTTAGGGCCGGCACAGCCCCAGCATTTT; CDR3 protein: CASSLGPAQPQHF
D gene: TRBD2; clone size: once; V gene: TRBV30; J gene: TRBJ2-7; CDR3 DNA: TGTGCCTGGAGTGCAGGGCTAGCGGGGGCCTACGAGCAGTACTTC; CDR3 protein: CAWSAGLAGAYEQYF
D gene: TRBD1; clone size: .; V gene: TRBV19; J gene: TRBJ1-2; CDR3 DNA: TGTGCCAGTAGTGTCGACGACAGGGTTGGTGGCTACACCTTC; CDR3 protein: CASSVDDRVGGYTF
D gene: .; clone size: many; V gene: TRBV19; J gene: TRBJ2-2; CDR3 DNA: TGTGCCAGGTCTTCTGAGCTGTTTTTT; CDR3 protein: CARSSELFF
D gene: .; clone size: .; V gene: TRBV5-8; J gene: TRBJ2-3; CDR3 DNA: TGTGCCAGCAGCTTGTTGACTTCGGGGGCCGGCACAGATACGCAGTATTTT; CDR3 protein: CASSLLTSGAGTDTQYF
D gene: .; clone size: .; V gene: TRBV28; J gene: TRBJ1-2; CDR3 DNA: TGTGCCAGCAGCGGTCATAGGGTCCTTAACTATGGCTACACCTTC; CDR3 protein: CASSGHRVLNYGYTF
D gene: .; clone size: .; V gene: TRBV18; J gene: TRBJ1-5; CDR3 DNA: TGTGCCAGCTCACCAAATAGAGGGACGGATAGCAATCAGCCCCAGCATTTT; CDR3 protein: CASSPNRGTDSNQPQHF
D gene: .; clone size: .; V gene: TRBV19; J gene: TRBJ2-3; CDR3 DNA: TGTGCCAGTAGTCCTCAGGGCCCGGGGGATACGCAGTATTTT; CDR3 protein: CASSPQGPGDTQYF
D gene: TRBD1; clone size: .; V gene: TRBV6-1; J gene: TRBJ1-2; CDR3 DNA: TGTGCCAGCAGTGATCAGGGGGCCTATGGCTACACCTTC; CDR3 protein: CASSDQGAYGYTF
D gene: TRBD1; clone size: .; V gene: TRBV9; J gene: TRBJ2-1; CDR3 DNA: TGTGCCAGCAGCCCTCAGGGGGCCTACTACAATGAGCAGTTCTTC; CDR3 protein: CASSPQGAYYNEQFF
D gene: TRBD1; clone size: few; V gene: TRBV2; J gene: TRBJ1-1; CDR3 DNA: TGTGCCGGGGGGGGACAGGGAATCACTGAAGCTTTCTTT; CDR3 protein: CAGGGQGITEAFF
D gene: .; clone size: .; V gene: TRBV28; J gene: TRBJ2-7; CDR3 DNA: TGTGCCAGCAAAACCCCTGCCCGAGACAGGAAAAGCGAGCAGTACTTC; CDR3 protein: CASKTPARDRKSEQYF
D gene: .; clone size: .; V gene: TRBV7-2; J gene: TRBJ1-2; CDR3 DNA: TGTGCCAGCAGCTTAGTGAGTACGGAAGGGACCTATGGCTACACCTTC; CDR3 protein: CASSLVSTEGTYGYTF
D gene: TRBD1; clone size: .; V gene: TRBV6-1; J gene: TRBJ1-1; CDR3 DNA: TGTGCCAGCAGTGTCCCCAGGGGGCATGGCACTGAAGCTTTCTTT; CDR3 protein: CASSVPRGHGTEAFF
D gene: TRBD1; clone size: .; V gene: TRBV11-2; J gene: TRBJ1-5; CDR3 DNA: TGTGCCAGCAGCTCAGGGGGCAGGGACAATCAGCCCCAGCATTTT; CDR3 protein: CASSSGGRDNQPQHF
D gene: TRBD1; clone size: .; V gene: TRBV29-1; J gene: TRBJ2-2; CDR3 DNA: TGCAGCGTTCAGCTGGGACAGGGTAACACCGGGGAGCTGTTTTTT; CDR3 protein: CSVQLGQGNTGELFF